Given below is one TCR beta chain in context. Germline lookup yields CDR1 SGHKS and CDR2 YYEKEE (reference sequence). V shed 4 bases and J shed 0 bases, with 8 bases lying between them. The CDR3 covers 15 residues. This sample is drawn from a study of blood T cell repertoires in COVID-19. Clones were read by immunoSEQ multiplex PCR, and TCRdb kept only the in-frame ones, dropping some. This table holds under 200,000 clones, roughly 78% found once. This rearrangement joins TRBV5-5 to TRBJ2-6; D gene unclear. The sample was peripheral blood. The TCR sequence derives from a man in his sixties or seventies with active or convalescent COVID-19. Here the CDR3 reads CASSEPSSGANVLTF. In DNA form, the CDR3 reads TGTGCCAGCAGCGAACCCAGCTCTGGGGCCAACGTCCTGACTTTC.